Shown below are 23 T cell receptor beta chains from a single sample sequenced in a study of shared clonotypes between healthy human individuals. CD45RO-negative cells were positively selected for CCR7, leaving out terminally differentiated effector memory CD45RA+ cells. Assay used: immunoSEQ multiplex PCR; TCRdb lists only in-frame clones, some missing. The repertoire consists of approximately 590,000 clones, with around 95% occurring once and the leading ten covering 0.11%. The sequenced sample was naive CD8+ T cells sorted from blood. The receptor source for this set is a woman in her twenties or thirties in good health.

This sequence joins TRBV10-1 and TRBJ2-2; D not resolved. Germline V lookup: CDR1 WNHNN, CDR2 SYGVQD (reference sequence). V was clipped by 0 bases and J by 6 bases, with 11 bases between them. This CDR3 region has 15 residues. CDR3 in DNA: TGCGCCAGCAGTGAGTCCCGGGTGCAGGCCGGGGAGCTGTTTTTT. Its protein product is CASSESRVQAGELFF.

V gene TRBV5-1 combines with J gene TRBJ1-2; D is unresolved. The germline CDR1 and CDR2 sequences are SGHRS and YFSETQ. Deletions cut 2 bases from V and 3 bases from J, with 14 bases between. This CDR3 contains 15 residues. CDR3 nucleotides: TGCGCCAGCAGCTTCCGGGAAAACCCTGACTATGGCTACACCTTC. It specifies CASSFRENPDYGYTF.

The CDR3 protein is CASSTGVDVKGYTF. CDR3 sequence (DNA): TGTGCCAGCAGCACAGGGGTTGATGTTAAGGGCTACACCTTC. J is TRBJ1-2 and V is TRBV6-5; TRBD1 matches at 7 bases. Germline CDR1 is MNHEY and CDR2 is SVGAGI. This CDR3 is built from 14 residues. Germline trimming cut 6 bases from V and 8 bases from J; bases unmatched to any gene: 12.

V is TRBV29-1 and J is TRBJ2-7; 7 bases align to TRBD1. V shed 7 bases and J 2 bases; nucleotides not matched to a gene: 8. The CDR3 is 13 amino acids. The germline V gene has CDR1 SQVTM and CDR2 ANQGSEA. CDR3 residues: CSATRTGTYEQYF. CDR3 nucleotide sequence: TGCAGCGCCACAAGGACAGGCACCTACGAGCAGTACTTC.

The chain links TRBV13 to TRBJ1-1; D not resolved. V lost 3 bases and J 8 bases, leaving 13 bases between the germline ends. CDR1 and CDR2 (germline): PRHDT, FYEKMQ (reference sequence). There are 13 residues in the CDR3. The CDR3 reads CASSFGLQTEAFF. The CDR3 bases are TGTGCCAGCAGCTTTGGACTGCAAACCGAAGCTTTCTTT.

The chain links TRBV27 to TRBJ1-2; D is uncertain. CDR1 and CDR2 from the germline V gene are MNHEY and SMNVEV (reference sequence). This CDR3 spans 14 amino acids. Trimming took 5 bases from V and 6 from J, leaving 16 bases between them. The CDR3 region is CASSPSPGANGYTF. As DNA, the CDR3 is TGTGCCAGCAGTCCCTCCCCAGGAGCAAATGGCTACACCTTC.

The V and J genes are TRBV5-6 and TRBJ2-3, with D possibly called TRBD1 or TRBD2 (5 bases each). There are 15 residues in the CDR3. Trimming left V 0 bases short and J 7 bases short, with 15 bases between. Looked up from germline, CDR1 is SGHDT and CDR2 is YYEEEE. The CDR3 sequence: CASSLGGWGIHTQYF. CDR3 sequence (DNA): TGTGCCAGCAGCTTGGGCGGCTGGGGGATCCATACGCAGTATTTT.

This clone occurred once. The genes are TRBV19 and TRBJ2-7; TRBD2 might be the D (6 bases). The V end lost 7 bases, the J end lost 0 bases, and 13 bases lay between the germline ends. CDR1 is LNHDA and CDR2 is SQIVND in the germline V gene (reference sequence). There are 14 residues in the CDR3. CDR3 region: CASKLAPSSYEQYF. CDR3 sequence (DNA): TGTGCCAGTAAGCTAGCGCCTAGCTCCTACGAGCAGTACTTC.

DNA for the CDR3: TGTGCCAGCAGTTCGGGGTGGGGCTACACCTTC. Translating it yields CASSSGWGYTF. The V gene is TRBV27, the J gene TRBJ1-2; D remains unclear. V dropped 4 bases and J dropped 8 bases, with 8 bases sitting between them. The CDR3 totals 11 residues. Germline V lookup: CDR1 MNHEY, CDR2 SMNVEV (reference sequence).

The chain carries TRBV9 and TRBJ2-7; 12 bases agree with TRBD2. The CDR3 covers 17 residues. Germline CDR1 SGDLS, CDR2 YYNGEE. V shed 0 bases, J shed 5 bases, and the junction held 9 bases outside the gene matches. CDR3 bases: TGTGCCAGCAGCGTAGGGACTAGCGGGAATGGGAGGGACGAGCAGTACTTC. This sequence encodes CASSVGTSGNGRDEQYF.

J is TRBJ1-3 and V is TRBV28; D gene uncertain. The V gene's germline CDR1 is MDHEN and CDR2 SYDVKM. CDR3 length equals 13 residues. Deletions cut 7 bases from V and 4 bases from J, with 11 bases between. The CDR3 DNA reads as TGTGCCAGCACCTTGGGATGGGGAAACACCATATATTTT. Its translation is CASTLGWGNTIYF.

The chain couples TRBV28 to TRBJ1-1, with no clear D. CDR3 length: 13 residues. Germline V lookup: CDR1 MDHEN, CDR2 SYDVKM. V lost 2 bases, J lost 4 bases, and 8 bases lay in between. The CDR3, as DNA: TGTGCCAGCAGTTTAGCCAGGCCCACTGAAGCTTTCTTT. Residues: CASSLARPTEAFF.

The chain is built from TRBV9 and TRBJ2-5; unclear D gene. Trimming stripped 0 bases from V and 5 bases from J, with 11 bases between. Germline V gene sequence: CDR1 SGDLS, CDR2 YYNGEE. The CDR3 runs to 14 residues. The CDR3 region has the DNA TGTGCCAGCAGCGTAGCCGATACAATGGAGACCCAGTACTTC. Translation: CASSVADTMETQYF.

This rearrangement joins TRBV6-1 to TRBJ1-5; D unclear. The CDR3 has 16 amino acids. Germline lookup yields CDR1 MNHNS and CDR2 SASEGT. V was cut by 4 bases and J by 7 bases, with 20 bases left in between. The CDR3 region has the DNA TGTGCCAGCAGTGGGCCCTTCGGTGGGGTGGGACAGCCCCAGCATTTT. Its translation: CASSGPFGGVGQPQHF.

The chain has TRBV5-6 and TRBJ2-7; D remains ambiguous. The CDR3 spans 15 residues. Germline loops: CDR1 SGHDT, CDR2 YYEEEE. V lost 3 bases to trimming and J lost 2 bases, with 15 bases between them. CDR3 sequence (DNA): TGTGCCAGCAGCTCCTCATGGACGGAGACCTACGAGCAGTACTTC. This gives the protein CASSSSWTETYEQYF.

The chain is built from TRBV28 and TRBJ1-5, with a possible D match to TRBD1 (6 bases). CDR1 is MDHEN and CDR2 is SYDVKM in the germline V gene. The CDR3 spans 15 residues. V was clipped by 4 bases and J by 1 base, with 11 bases between them. The CDR3 DNA reads TGTGCCAGCAGTTCCGGGGGCAGCAGCAATCAGCCCCAGCATTTT. This translates into CASSSGGSSNQPQHF.

Written as DNA, the CDR3 is TGTGCCATCAGTGAGTTTGGACTAGCGGGAGGCCCCGGGGAGCTGTTTTTT. Protein: CAISEFGLAGGPGELFF. V usage is TRBV10-3 and J usage is TRBJ2-2, with 14 bases aligning to TRBD2. The V and J ends lost 1 base and 6 bases, in that order; junction bases with no gene match: 4. Looked up from germline, CDR1 is ENHRY and CDR2 is SYGVKD. The CDR3 has 17 amino acids.

Turning to this clone: Without the conserved terminal phenylalanine or tryptophan, this CDR3 likely stems from a read error. No DNA is shown, since the ends of the CDR3 on it are uncertain; the CDR3 is the one TCRdb lists. This rearrangement joins TRBV5-8 to TRBJ2-7; the D call in the table, TRBD1, was not verified against the DNA. The CDR3 has 11 residues if both end residues are counted. CDR1 SGHTS and CDR2 YDEGEE come from the germline V gene. The CDR3: CASSYGTGRVL.

V usage is TRBV15 and J usage is TRBJ2-2; TRBD2 agrees at 9 bases. Losses at the gene ends were 0 bases for V and 6 bases for J; bases not matched to a gene: 8. The CDR3 length is 17 residues. Looked up from germline, CDR1 is LNHNV and CDR2 is YYDKDF (reference sequence). The CDR3 region is CATSRDPREGLAGELFF. In DNA, the CDR3 is TGTGCCACCAGCAGAGATCCGCGGGAGGGCCTCGCCGGGGAGCTGTTTTTT.

V and J are TRBV28 and TRBJ2-1; D gene uncertain. Trimming stripped 3 bases from V and 6 bases from J, with 9 bases between. This CDR3 comprises 13 residues. Germline values: CDR1 MDHEN, CDR2 SYDVKM. CDR3 sequence reads: CASSFRITNEQFF. The CDR3, as DNA: TGTGCCAGCAGTTTCAGGATAACCAATGAGCAGTTCTTC.

The rearrangement links TRBV11-2 to TRBJ2-7, with 8 bases that match TRBD1. The junction had 8 bases not matched to a gene; V was cut back by 3 bases and J by 4 bases. Germline V lookup: CDR1 SGHAT, CDR2 FQNNGV. The CDR3 spans 15 residues. The CDR3 is CASSLQGATLYEQYF. CDR3 sequence (DNA): TGTGCCAGCAGCTTGCAGGGGGCTACCTTATACGAGCAGTACTTC.

The DNA of the CDR3 is TGCGCCAGCAGCCAAGATGGGACAGGGGAGGGAGAAAACATTCAGTACTTC. It translates to CASSQDGTGEGENIQYF. The J gene is TRBJ2-4, the V gene TRBV4-1; 10 bases are shared with TRBD1. Germline V gene data show CDR1 as MGHRA and CDR2 as YSYEKL. The CDR3 is 17 amino acids. J lost 5 bases, V lost 0 bases, and 7 bases had no gene match.

The rearrangement uses TRBV27 and TRBJ2-7, with TRBD2 matching 7 bases. The ends lost 6 bases at V and 2 bases at J; junction bases unmatched: 10. CDR1 and CDR2 (germline): MNHEY, SMNVEV (reference sequence). The CDR3 totals 15 residues. The CDR3 DNA reads as TGTGCCAGCAGACCATGGACTAGTCCCCCCTACGAGCAGTACTTC. Translation gives CASRPWTSPPYEQYF.